The rows below give T cell receptor beta chains drawn from one sample of a study of T cells in Graves' hyperthyroidism and ophthalmopathy. TCRdb passed the multiplex PCR reads through MiXCR, listing each CDR3 protein once. The sample shows around 420,000 distinct CDR3 sequences, roughly 14% of them seen only once. Sequencing was carried out using blood. The receptors were gathered from a woman aged 18 to 35 with Graves' hyperthyroidism. Both conserved end residues are part of each CDR3. The D gene is left open where the match is weak. The listing skips clone size in some rows; elsewhere it reads once, few, many or a size class.

D,length,V,J,size,CDR3,DNA
-,13,TRBV11-2,TRBJ1-1,-,CASSWGRALEAFF,TGTGCCAGCAGCTGGGGCAGGGCACTAGAAGCTTTCTTT
-,14,TRBV27,TRBJ2-2,many,CATRGTVRAGELFF,TGTGCCACCCGAGGGACGGTGAGGGCCGGGGAGCTGTTTTTT
TRBD1,15,TRBV7-9,TRBJ2-2,few,CASSPGTGGNGELFF,TGTGCCAGCAGCCCCGGGACAGGGGGCAACGGGGAGCTGTTTTTT
-,13,TRBV5-4,TRBJ1-1,-,CASSWTVGTEAFF,TGTGCCAGCAGTTGGACCGTGGGCACTGAAGCTTTCTTT
-,15,TRBV2,TRBJ1-3,many,CASRDTRGSGNTIYF,TGTGCCAGCAGGGACACCAGGGGCTCTGGAAACACCATATATTTT
-,14,TRBV2,TRBJ1-5,many,CASSDLWGVQPQHF,TGTGCCAGCAGTGATCTTTGGGGAGTTCAGCCCCAGCATTTT
-,16,TRBV10-3,TRBJ2-3,few,CAINRLAAASTDTQYF,TGTGCCATCAATCGACTGGCAGCGGCTAGCACAGATACGCAGTATTTT
-,15,TRBV20-1,TRBJ1-2,-,CSARRSGSTNYGYTF,TGCAGTGCTAGGAGGTCGGGATCGACTAACTATGGCTACACCTTC
TRBD1,15,TRBV6-5,TRBJ2-7,-,CASSYSMGRGYEQYF,TGTGCCAGCAGTTACTCGATGGGCAGGGGGTACGAGCAGTACTTC
-,11,TRBV29-1,TRBJ2-1,-,CSVEPYNEQFF,TGCAGCGTTGAACCATACAATGAGCAGTTCTTC
-,14,TRBV6-1,TRBJ1-1,many,CASSVLQGNTEAFF,TGTGCCAGCAGTGTTCTACAGGGGAACACTGAAGCTTTCTTT
-,14,TRBV7-8,TRBJ1-2,many,CASSLGGGRYGYTF,TGTGCCAGCAGCTTAGGAGGAGGCCGCTATGGCTACACCTTC
-,15,TRBV20-1,TRBJ2-4,-,CSARDRVITKNIQYF,TGCAGTGCTAGAGACAGGGTCATAACCAAAAACATTCAGTACTTC
TRBD1,15,TRBV5-1,TRBJ1-1,many,CASSAGQGGNTEAFF,TGCGCCAGCAGCGCCGGACAGGGAGGGAACACTGAAGCTTTCTTT